A selection of T cell receptor beta chains follows, all from one sample in a study of T cells in Graves' hyperthyroidism and ophthalmopathy. TCRdb called the multiplex PCR reads again in MiXCR, with one record for every CDR3 protein. This sample has 200,000 to 250,000 distinct CDR3 sequences, with less than 20% found just once. The sequencing input was blood. The receptor set was obtained from a woman aged 50 to 65 with Graves' hyperthyroidism. The CDR3 runs from the conserved cysteine through the conserved F or W. The D gene is left open where the match is weak. Clone sizes are given selectively: once, few, many, or a class where the clone is expanded.

d_gene,abundance,j_gene,v_gene,CDR3aa,CDR3nt
TRBD1,many,TRBJ2-7,TRBV30,CAWSVHGTGGEQYF,TGTGCCTGGAGTGTACACGGTACAGGGGGCGAGCAGTACTTC
NA,NA,TRBJ2-1,TRBV29-1,CSVGAQEQFF,TGCAGCGTTGGAGCGCAGGAGCAGTTCTTC
TRBD1,NA,TRBJ1-2,TRBV19,CASSIRGQGLYGYTF,TGTGCCAGTAGTATTCGAGGACAGGGGCTCTATGGCTACACCTTC
NA,NA,TRBJ1-3,TRBV6-5,CASSYSGHSSGNTIYF,TGTGCCAGCAGTTACTCCGGACATAGCTCTGGAAACACCATATATTTT
TRBD1,NA,TRBJ2-7,TRBV18,CASQSRNWQGAYEQYF,TGTGCCAGCCAGTCTCGAAACTGGCAGGGGGCCTACGAGCAGTACTTC
NA,many,TRBJ1-1,TRBV20-1,CSASPGYGLEAFF,TGCAGTGCTAGTCCCGGTTATGGGCTTGAAGCTTTCTTT
TRBD2,many,TRBJ2-3,TRBV7-9,CASSPWTSGRATDTQYF,TGTGCCAGCAGCCCTTGGACTAGCGGGAGAGCCACAGATACGCAGTATTTT
NA,NA,TRBJ1-2,TRBV10-3,CAISETAGDGYTF,TGTGCCATCAGTGAGACCGCAGGGGATGGCTACACCTTC
NA,NA,TRBJ2-7,TRBV13,CASSLRAGRTYEQYF,TGTGCCAGCAGCTTAAGGGCGGGACGGACCTACGAGCAGTACTTC
NA,NA,TRBJ1-2,TRBV10-1,CASSEGSDYGYTF,TGCGCCAGCAGTGAAGGGAGCGACTATGGCTACACCTTC
NA,many,TRBJ1-4,TRBV12-3/TRBV12-4,CASSAPGREKLFF,TGTGCCAGCAGTGCGCCCGGAAGGGAAAAACTGTTTTTT
NA,many,TRBJ1-2,TRBV2,CASRDSSNYGYTF,TGTGCCAGCAGGGACTCCTCTAACTATGGCTACACCTTC
NA,many,TRBJ1-1,TRBV3-1,CASSQASIRTAFF,TGTGCCAGCAGCCAAGCGTCAATCAGAACGGCTTTCTTT
NA,many,TRBJ1-4,TRBV10-3,CAISESAGIEEKLFF,TGTGCCATCAGTGAGTCGGCAGGGATTGAAGAAAAACTGTTTTTT
NA,few,TRBJ2-1,TRBV5-5,CASSLPGLRTFSGYNEQFF,TGTGCCAGCAGCCTACCGGGACTGAGAACATTTTCGGGTTACAATGAGCAGTTCTTC
NA,many,TRBJ2-7,TRBV18,CASSPKITGPYEQYF,TGTGCCAGCTCACCAAAGATAACAGGGCCCTACGAGCAGTACTTC
NA,NA,TRBJ1-1,TRBV11-3,CASSLDTGPMNTEAFF,TGTGCCAGCAGCTTAGATACGGGGCCCATGAACACTGAAGCTTTCTTT
NA,NA,TRBJ1-1,TRBV27,CASRSAGTLGNTEAFF,TGTGCCAGCCGCTCCGCCGGGACACTGGGGAACACTGAAGCTTTCTTT
TRBD2,NA,TRBJ2-1,TRBV20-1,CSALTSGRVNEQFF,TGCAGTGCTCTCACTAGCGGGAGGGTCAATGAGCAGTTCTTC
NA,many,TRBJ2-1,TRBV24-1,CATSDPQGGQPTYNEQFF,TGTGCCACCAGTGATCCTCAGGGCGGCCAACCCACCTACAATGAGCAGTTCTTC
NA,many,TRBJ2-5,TRBV11-3,CASSLLSGLGETQYF,TGTGCCAGCAGCTTATTAAGCGGGCTGGGGGAGACCCAGTACTTC
NA,NA,TRBJ2-7,TRBV7-9,CASSQPRYEQYF,TGTGCCAGCAGCCAACCAAGATACGAGCAGTACTTC
TRBD1,many,TRBJ1-5,TRBV12-3/TRBV12-4,CASSPGTGANSNQPQHF,TGTGCCAGCAGTCCCGGGACAGGGGCAAATAGCAATCAGCCCCAGCATTTT
NA,many,TRBJ1-1,TRBV27,CASFRLSEAFF,TGTGCCAGCTTTAGGCTTTCTGAAGCTTTCTTT
NA,NA,TRBJ2-3,TRBV27,CASSYPAGDTQYF,TGTGCCAGCAGTTACCCCGCGGGAGATACGCAGTATTTT
NA,NA,TRBJ2-1,TRBV6-1,CASSRVARDNEQFF,TGTGCCAGCAGCCGGGTCGCCCGAGACAATGAGCAGTTCTTC
TRBD2,few,TRBJ2-1,TRBV28,CASSLMGGRNNEQFF,TGTGCCAGCAGTTTAATGGGCGGGAGAAACAATGAGCAGTTCTTC
NA,many,TRBJ1-1,TRBV20-1,CSSAGRRAEAFF,TGCAGTAGCGCCGGGCGGCGGGCTGAAGCTTTCTTT
NA,many,TRBJ2-7,TRBV6-1,CASSLDLYEQYF,TGTGCCAGCAGTCTCGACCTCTACGAGCAGTACTTC
NA,NA,TRBJ2-1,TRBV24-1,CATSGYRLQEQLF,TGTGCCACCAGTGGATATCGTCTTCAGGAGCAGCTCTTC
TRBD2,many,TRBJ2-7,TRBV27,CASSSLAGGYYEQYF,TGTGCCAGCAGTTCCCTAGCGGGAGGGTACTACGAGCAGTACTTC
TRBD2,NA,TRBJ2-5,TRBV7-7,CASSLSPGGQQETQYF,TGTGCTAGCAGCTTAAGCCCGGGAGGGCAACAAGAGACCCAGTACTTC
NA,many,TRBJ2-7,TRBV6-1,CASRSPGYEQYF,TGTGCCAGCAGGTCCCCAGGATACGAGCAGTACTTC
TRBD2,many,TRBJ2-1,TRBV2,CASSGTPSGRGYEQFF,TGTGCCAGCAGTGGCACCCCTAGCGGGAGGGGTTATGAGCAGTTCTTC
NA,NA,TRBJ2-3,TRBV11-2,CASSLGYELGTDTQYF,TGTGCCAGCAGCTTAGGCTACGAGCTGGGCACAGATACGCAGTATTTT
TRBD1,NA,TRBJ1-6,TRBV6-1,CASRGDRVNNSPLHF,TGTGCCAGCAGGGGGGACAGAGTAAATAATTCACCCCTCCACTTT
NA,NA,TRBJ1-5,TRBV19,CASSLAAGAQNQPQHF,TGTGCCAGTAGTCTTGCGGCCGGGGCTCAGAATCAGCCCCAGCATTTT
NA,NA,TRBJ2-2,TRBV4-1,CASSPSERNTGELFF,TGCGCCAGCAGCCCTAGCGAACGAAACACCGGGGAGCTGTTTTTT
NA,NA,TRBJ2-1,TRBV29-1,CSVPLGTPYNEQFF,TGCAGCGTTCCCCTGGGGACTCCCTACAATGAGCAGTTCTTC
NA,many,TRBJ2-7,TRBV7-8,CASSLHGELSYEQYF,TGTGCCAGCAGCTTACACGGTGAGCTCTCCTACGAGCAGTACTTC
NA,many,TRBJ2-7,TRBV11-3,CASSGWSSYEQYF,TGTGCCAGCAGCGGGTGGAGCTCCTACGAGCAGTACTTC
NA,many,TRBJ2-1,TRBV20-1,CSASRIRDSQFF,TGCAGTGCTAGTCGGATCCGGGACTCCCAGTTCTTC
TRBD1,many,TRBJ1-2,TRBV2,CATRTGPNYGYTF,TGTGCCACCAGGACAGGGCCTAACTATGGCTACACCTTC
NA,NA,TRBJ1-1,TRBV11-3,CASSLDWGRVMNTEAFF,TGTGCCAGCAGCTTAGATTGGGGCAGGGTGATGAACACTGAAGCTTTCTTT
TRBD1,NA,TRBJ1-5,TRBV20-1,CSARSRDSPLSNQPQHF,TGCAGTGCTAGATCCCGGGACAGTCCCCTTAGCAATCAGCCCCAGCATTTT
TRBD2,NA,TRBJ2-5,TRBV7-9,CASSQTLPSGGPSYQETQYF,TGTGCCAGCAGCCAAACTCTCCCTAGCGGGGGCCCCTCGTACCAAGAGACCCAGTACTTC
NA,NA,TRBJ2-1,TRBV15,CATSRAGQRLSSYNEQFF,TGTGCCACCAGCAGAGCAGGACAGAGACTGAGCTCCTACAATGAGCAGTTCTTC
NA,few,TRBJ1-6,TRBV15,CATSPPPGLYSPLHF,TGTGCCACCAGCCCCCCCCCAGGCCTTTATTCACCCCTCCACTTT
TRBD2,many,TRBJ2-3,TRBV5-1,CASSPRLAGVVTDTQYF,TGCGCCAGCAGCCCACGACTAGCGGGAGTGGTGACAGATACGCAGTATTTT
NA,NA,TRBJ1-5,TRBV6-5,CASSYDLSGNQPQHF,TGTGCCAGCAGTTATGATCTATCCGGCAATCAGCCCCAGCATTTT
NA,few,TRBJ1-5,TRBV7-2,CASRFRDSELSTDTQHF,TGTGCCAGCAGATTTCGGGACTCCGAACTTAGCACAGATACGCAGCATTTT
NA,NA,TRBJ2-1,TRBV7-9,CASSFMSGHYNEQFF,TGTGCCAGCAGCTTTATGAGCGGGCACTACAATGAGCAGTTCTTC
TRBD2,few,TRBJ2-7,TRBV20-1,CSARDTFSGRVFYEQYF,TGCAGTGCTAGAGACACCTTTTCCGGGAGGGTTTTCTACGAGCAGTACTTC
NA,NA,TRBJ2-3,TRBV6-4,CASSTEAADTQYF,TGTGCCAGCAGTACGGAGGCCGCAGATACGCAGTATTTT